This passage covers 26 T cell receptor beta chains from one sample sequenced in a study of blood T cell repertoires in COVID-19. Produced via immunoSEQ multiplex PCR; TCRdb's table is partial and in-frame only. The sample consists of around 260,000 clones, roughly 86% of them appearing once. Specimen: peripheral blood. These receptors all stem from a man in his forties or fifties who had recovered from COVID-19.

This clone was picked up one time. The chain recombines TRBV10-3 with TRBJ1-1, with TRBD1 matching 7 bases. Unmatched junction bases numbered 13, after V lost 3 bases and J lost 3 bases. This CDR3 region has 17 residues. CDR1 and CDR2 from the germline V gene are ENHRY and SYGVKD. The CDR3 is CAISDPGQSSRDTEAFF. CDR3 nucleotide sequence: TGTGCCATCAGTGACCCGGGACAGTCGTCGAGGGACACTGAAGCTTTCTTT.

The rearrangement uses TRBV5-1 and TRBJ2-5; the match to TRBD2 covers 10 bases. V was clipped by 5 bases and J by 4 bases; unmatched bases: 5. The CDR3 spans 14 residues. Per the germline V gene, CDR1 is SGHRS and CDR2 is YFSETQ. The CDR3 bases are TGCGCCAGCAGTAGCGGGGGGCCGGTAGAGACCCAGTACTTC. This gives the protein CASSSGGPVETQYF.

The CDR3 bases are TGTGCCAGCAGCCAAGGAGGCAGCACTGAAGCTTTCTTT. Residues: CASSQGGSTEAFF. This chain links TRBV3-1 (or the pseudogene TRBV3-2) with TRBJ1-1; no definite D call. Germline CDR1 LGHDT, CDR2 YNNKEL (reference sequence). The CDR3 consists of 13 residues. Trimming stripped 1 base from V and 4 bases from J, with 7 bases between.

This clone was seen a few times. The sample has other DNA sequences that encode this CDR3 too. This rearrangement joins TRBV5-1 to TRBJ2-7; D is possibly TRBD1 (6 bases). Germline assignment: CDR1 SGHRS and CDR2 YFSETQ. This CDR3 contains 12 residues. V was shortened by 3 bases and J by 4 bases, with 8 bases between the two germline ends. Here the CDR3 DNA reads TGCGCCAGCAGCTCCAGGGGATACGAGCAGTACTTC. This sequence encodes CASSSRGYEQYF.

The chain recombines TRBV6-6 with TRBJ1-5, with 11 bases identical to TRBD1. The CDR3 length is 17 residues. Germline loops: CDR1 MNHNY, CDR2 SVGAGI (reference sequence). V was pared by 5 bases and J by 7 bases, with 13 bases of the junction left unmatched. In nucleotides, the CDR3 is TGTGCCAGCAGTCAAACGGACAGGGGGCAGGCAAGGCAGCCCCAGCATTTT. This translates into CASSQTDRGQARQPQHF.

This clone appeared a single time. The rearrangement joins TRBV6-5 to TRBJ2-3; TRBD2 matches 7 bases. CDR1 and CDR2 (germline): MNHEY, SVGAGI. CDR3 length: 14 residues. V lost 4 bases and J lost 5; bases outside the gene matches: 6. The CDR3 bases are TGTGCCAGCAGTTGGGGGAGGGCCATAGATACGCAGTATTTT. It codes for CASSWGRAIDTQYF.

The chain carries TRBV27 and TRBJ1-5, with D unclear. This CDR3 contains 15 residues. V was pared by 3 bases and J by 0 bases, with 9 bases between. CDR1 and CDR2 from the germline V gene are MNHEY and SMNVEV (reference sequence). The chain's CDR3 is CASSFLAGSNQPQHF. The CDR3 nucleotides are TGTGCCAGCAGTTTCCTCGCGGGTAGCAATCAGCCCCAGCATTTT.

The rearrangement links TRBV10-2 to TRBJ2-7; TRBD2 matches 10 bases. CDR3 size: 12 residues. CDR1 is WSHSY and CDR2 is SAAADI in the germline V gene. The ends lost 9 bases at V and 6 bases at J; junction bases unmatched: 5. The CDR3 here is CASTGLAPEQYF. CDR3 DNA: TGCGCCAGTACGGGACTAGCGCCCGAGCAGTACTTC.

This sequence joins TRBV7-2 and TRBJ2-3, with D possibly TRBD1 on 5 matching bases. This CDR3 has 15 amino acids. Germline V gene sequence: CDR1 SGHTA, CDR2 FQGNSA. Trimming cost V 5 bases and J 2 bases, with 14 bases left between them. CDR3 sequence reads: CASSRPAGPTDTQYF. The CDR3 DNA follows: TGTGCCAGCAGCAGGCCCGCAGGGCCCACAGATACGCAGTATTTT. Full variable domain (remainder filled in from reference TRBV7-2 and TRBJ2-3): GAGVSQSPSNKVTEKGKDVELRCDPISGHTALYWYRQSLGQGLEFLIYFQGNSAPDKSGLPSDRFSAERTGGSVSTLTIQRTQQEDSAVYLCASSRPAGPTDTQYFGPGTRLTVL.

This clone has only one observation. V is TRBV2 and J is TRBJ2-1, with TRBD1 matching over 7 bases. V lost 6 bases and J lost 10; bases outside the gene matches: 0. The germline gives CDR1 SNHLY, CDR2 FYNNEI. The CDR3 has 10 residues. Written as DNA, the CDR3 is TGTGCCAGCAGGGACAGGGAGCAGTTCTTC. Its translation: CASRDREQFF.

This chain joins TRBV3-1 (or the pseudogene TRBV3-2) and TRBJ2-1; D is uncertain. The V end was cut by 0 bases, the J end by 8 bases, with 5 bases between. This CDR3 contains 12 residues. The germline CDR1 and CDR2 sequences are LGHDT and YNNKEL (reference sequence). CDR3 sequence (DNA): TGTGCCAGCAGCCAAGACCTCGATGAGCAGTTCTTC. It specifies CASSQDLDEQFF.

CDR3 in DNA: TGTGCCAGCAGCCGACCAGACGGGGTTCGCGAAAAACTGTTTTTT. It yields the protein CASSRPDGVREKLFF. The chain couples TRBV7-9 to TRBJ1-4; D unresolved. The CDR3 sequence is 15 residues long. Germline CDR1 reads SEHNR; CDR2 reads FQNEAQ (reference sequence). The V end lost 5 bases, the J end lost 8 bases, and 18 bases lay between the germline ends.

The CDR3 sequence is CASSLGGTSGPPPDTQYF. The CDR3 nucleotides are TGTGCCAGCAGCTTAGGTGGGACTAGCGGACCCCCCCCAGATACGCAGTATTTT. This chain connects TRBV7-9 to TRBJ2-3; 11 positions agree with TRBD2. Germline V lookup: CDR1 SEHNR, CDR2 FQNEAQ (reference sequence). With V trimmed by 1 base and J by 4 bases, 10 bases remained unmatched. The CDR3 totals 18 residues.

The CDR3 loop is CASSETASPLHF. CDR3 sequence (DNA): TGTGCCAGCAGTGAGACTGCTTCACCCCTCCACTTT. The chain couples TRBV2 to TRBJ1-6; no clear D. The CDR3 contains 12 residues. The germline V gene encodes CDR1 SNHLY and CDR2 FYNNEI. Trimming took 3 bases from V and 9 from J, leaving 6 bases between them.

V usage is TRBV19 and J usage is TRBJ1-1; D uncertain. The germline gives CDR1 LNHDA, CDR2 SQIVND (reference sequence). The CDR3 length is 14 residues. V was cut by 4 bases and J by 1 base, with 10 bases left in between. CDR3 DNA sequence: TGTGCCAGTAGTAAACAATCATGGAACACTGAAGCTTTCTTT. Protein sequence: CASSKQSWNTEAFF.

This chain connects TRBV14 to TRBJ2-5; unclear D gene. Germline CDR1 and CDR2: SGHDN and FVKESK. CDR3 size: 13 residues. V was clipped by 4 bases and J by 5 bases, with 11 bases between them. CDR3 loop: CASSRRYVETQYF. Here the CDR3 DNA reads TGTGCCAGCAGCCGTCGCTATGTGGAGACCCAGTACTTC.

The chain joins TRBV7-2 to TRBJ1-4; no reliable D call. Germline V gene data show CDR1 as SGHTA and CDR2 as FQGNSA. This CDR3 is 15 amino acids long. V was shortened by 3 bases and J by 0 bases, with 8 bases between the two germline ends. This CDR3 is CASSLEATTNEKLFF. In DNA form, the CDR3 reads TGTGCCAGCAGCTTGGAGGCGACAACTAATGAAAAACTGTTTTTT.

The chain combines TRBV7-9 with TRBJ2-7; possibly TRBD1 for D (6 bases). This CDR3 has 12 amino acids. V gave up 5 bases and J gave up 7 bases, with 12 bases separating them. Germline lookup yields CDR1 SEHNR and CDR2 FQNEAQ (reference sequence). The CDR3 loop is CASSPDRPEQYF. Here the CDR3 DNA reads TGTGCCAGCAGCCCAGACAGGCCAGAGCAGTACTTC. Drawing the rest from reference TRBV7-9 and TRBJ2-7, the complete variable domain is DTGVSQNPRHKITKRGQNVTFRCDPISEHNRLYWYRQTLGQGPEFLTYFQNEAQLEKSRLLSDRFSAERPKGSFSTLEIQRTEQGDSAMYLCASSPDRPEQYFGPGTRLTVT.

V gene TRBV2 combines with J gene TRBJ2-3, with unresolved D. Looked up from germline, CDR1 is SNHLY and CDR2 is FYNNEI. This CDR3 is 13 amino acids long. With 1 base removed from V and 6 bases from J, the gap between germline ends came to 8 bases. The CDR3 is CASSEGRRDTQYF. The DNA of the CDR3 is TGTGCCAGCAGTGAAGGTCGGCGGGATACGCAGTATTTT.

The chain is built from TRBV4-3 and TRBJ1-1; TRBD1 agrees at 9 bases. Germline values: CDR1 LGHNA, CDR2 YSLEER. V shed 3 bases and J 5 bases; nucleotides not matched to a gene: 7. The CDR3 runs to 15 residues. The CDR3 is CASSHTGTGRTEAFF. CDR3 coding DNA: TGCGCCAGCAGCCATACCGGGACAGGGAGGACTGAAGCTTTCTTT.

The chain carries TRBV5-6 and TRBJ1-1, with 9 bases matching TRBD1. The CDR3 covers 14 residues. The V gene end was trimmed by 4 bases and the J gene end by 5 bases; junction bases not matched to a gene: 6. The germline V gene has CDR1 SGHDT and CDR2 YYEEEE. DNA of the CDR3: TGTGCCAGCAGCACGGGACAGGGCAGGACTGAAGCTTTCTTT. It codes for CASSTGQGRTEAFF.

This clone was observed a handful of times. The sample contains more than one DNA sequence encoding this CDR3. The rearrangement uses TRBV18 and TRBJ1-5; no definite D call. The length of the CDR3 is 13 residues. The V gene lost 2 bases and the J gene lost 4 bases, with 6 bases spanning the gap. Germline values: CDR1 KGHSH, CDR2 LQKENI. The DNA for the CDR3 is TGTGCCAGCTCACCAAGCGGTAATCAGCCCCAGCATTTT. As protein: CASSPSGNQPQHF.

The CDR3 region has the DNA TGCAGTGCTAGTCAACAGGGAGACAATTCACCCCTCCACTTT. Protein: CSASQQGDNSPLHF. The chain has TRBV20-1 and TRBJ1-6; the D gene is possibly TRBD1 (6 bases). Trimming shortened V by 3 bases and J by 7 bases, and 13 bases separated the two germline ends. The CDR3 consists of 14 residues. Germline V gene sequence: CDR1 DFQATT, CDR2 SNEGSKA (reference sequence).

V gene TRBV5-6 combines with J gene TRBJ2-5, with D possibly TRBD2 on 5 matching bases. The CDR3 sequence is 17 residues long. V was clipped by 1 base and J by 1 base, with 17 bases between them. Germline V gene data show CDR1 as SGHDT and CDR2 as YYEEEE. The CDR3 here is CASSLRIPSFSQETQYF. CDR3 bases: TGTGCCAGCAGCTTGAGAATTCCTAGCTTCTCCCAAGAGACCCAGTACTTC.

The rearrangement joins TRBV7-8 to TRBJ1-2; no definite D call. The V and J ends lost 0 bases and 2 bases respectively, with 13 bases between them. CDR3 size: 16 residues. Germline-derived CDR1 and CDR2 are SGHVS and FQNEAQ. CDR3 coding DNA: TGTGCCAGCAGCTTAGCTTTGGAAACAGCCAACTATGGCTACACCTTC. Its translation is CASSLALETANYGYTF.

CDR3 in amino acids: CASSLRGQDTEAFF. CDR3 sequence (DNA): TGTGCCAGCTCGCTCAGGGGGCAGGACACTGAAGCTTTCTTT. This chain uses TRBV18 with TRBJ1-1, with 8 nucleotides matching TRBD1. The CDR3 sequence is 14 residues long. With 6 bases clipped from V and 3 bases from J, the junction kept 6 bases outside the gene matches. Germline CDR1 reads KGHSH; CDR2 reads LQKENI.